These T cell receptor beta chains were read from a single sample in a study of T cell responses to AZD1222 COVID-19 vaccine. Sequencing was performed with immunoSEQ multiplex PCR; in TCRdb, only in-frame clones are kept and a portion is missing. The sample shows about 130,000 clones, roughly 92% of them seen only once. The sample was peripheral blood, taken 28 days after the second AZD1222 dose. Receptors originate from an adult who received the AZD1222 COVID-19 vaccine. The CDR3 runs from the conserved cysteine through the conserved F or W. The D gene is left open where the match is weak.

NA	TRBV21-1	CASSKVRDREEWEKLFF
TRBD1	TRBV4-2	CASSQDETGVGYTF
NA	TRBV4-2	CASSQRGSAYEQYF
NA	TRBV2	CASSVSYSNQPQHF
NA	TRBV19	CASSMRVVGTEAFF
NA	TRBV4-3	CASSQAYGTDYNEQFF
TRBD2	TRBV28	CASSPGTRRSYNEQFF
TRBD2	TRBV28	CASSPSGGLLTYEQYF
NA	TRBV11-2	CASSLLIIPDTATEAFF
NA	TRBV20-1	CSAPNVDTQYF
NA	TRBV13	CASSPPPTNTEAFF
TRBD2	TRBV7-9	CASSLGSGSYNEQFF
NA	TRBV7-2	CASSLIGTQVSYEQYF
NA	TRBV7-6	CASSLAGEVRVTEAFF
NA	TRBV9	CASSETGSSTEAFF
NA	TRBV10-3	CAIREVSGNTEAFF
TRBD2	TRBV7-9	CASSPRGASGRALEQYF
TRBD1	TRBV6-6	CASSRDSNYGYTF
NA	TRBV9	CASSVGQGGEQYF
TRBD1	TRBV11-2	CASSPRDRGQDIQYF
TRBD2	TRBV7-3	CASSLRLAEYNEQFF
TRBD1	TRBV23-1	CASSQRQGPYGYTF
TRBD1	TRBV18	CASSQETGGNTEAFF
NA	TRBV20-1	CSASRGGRNEQFF
NA	TRBV7-8	CASSRGGSEGYTF
NA	TRBV5-1	CASSHQPRDHEKLFF
TRBD1	TRBV11-1	CASSLTGATDTQYF
NA	TRBV3-1/TRBV3-2	CASSQERVYGYTF
TRBD2	TRBV5-1	CASSLVTSGRETQYF
NA	TRBV4-1	CASSQDPQTILYEQYF
NA	TRBV7-9	CASSNKGGPTQYF
TRBD2	TRBV11-3	CASSFGTSGVEQYF
TRBD1	TRBV4-3	CASSQWTGGAVNEQFF